Following are 10 T cell receptor beta chains from one sample sequenced in a study of cytomegalovirus exposure and HLA in healthy donors. The primer mix had 60 Vbeta and 13 Jbeta primers. Generated by immunoSEQ multiplex PCR, the TCRdb table keeps only in-frame clones and is missing some. Of about 200,000 clones listed, about 81% were seen once; the top ten hold around 6.3%. The sample was PBMCs. The source is a woman aged 45-65 years in good health and CMV-seropositive.

The chain couples TRBV9 to TRBJ2-7, with D possibly TRBD2 on 6 matching bases. Germline V gene data show CDR1 as SGDLS and CDR2 as YYNGEE. This CDR3 has 15 amino acids. Trimming stripped 0 bases from V and 1 base from J, with 11 bases between. The CDR3 coding sequence is TGTGCCAGCAGCGTAGCTGCGGGGTTTTCCTACGAGCAGTACTTC. Its translation: CASSVAAGFSYEQYF.

The gene calls are TRBV11-2 and TRBJ2-5; a weak D match, TRBD2 (6 bases). Per the germline V gene, CDR1 is SGHAT and CDR2 is FQNNGV. The CDR3 is 13 residues long. Trimming removed 5 bases at V and 2 bases at J, with 9 bases between. CDR3 sequence (DNA): TGTGCCAGCAGCCCGGACTATCAAGAGACCCAGTACTTC. Protein: CASSPDYQETQYF.

CDR3 amino acids: CASLQYNEQFF. CDR3 in DNA: TGTGCCAGCTTACAGTACAATGAGCAGTTCTTC. This chain links TRBV18 with TRBJ2-1; D is uncertain. Germline V CDR1 and CDR2: KGHSH, LQKENI. Trimming shortened V by 7 bases and J by 4 bases, and 5 bases separated the two germline ends. The CDR3 is 11 amino acids. The full variable domain, completed using reference TRBV18 and TRBJ2-1, is NAGVMQNPRHLVRRRGQEARLRCSPMKGHSHVYWYRQLPEEGLKFMVYLQKENIIDESGMPKERFSAEFPKEGPSILRIQQVVRGDSAAYFCASLQYNEQFFGPGTRLTVL.

The CDR3 sequence is CASSPASGGTYEQYF. The CDR3 DNA follows: TGTGCCAGCAGCCCCGCTAGCGGGGGAACCTACGAGCAGTACTTC. J is TRBJ2-7 and V is TRBV7-9, with 10 bases identical to TRBD2. Germline CDR1 reads SEHNR; CDR2 reads FQNEAQ (reference sequence). The CDR3 loop spans 15 amino acids. After removal of 5 bases from V and 2 bases from J, the junction contained 6 bases not matched to a gene.

V gene TRBV27 combines with J gene TRBJ1-2; D possibly corresponds to TRBD1 (6 bases). The CDR3 consists of 14 residues. Between the trimmed V and J ends, which lost 2 bases and 2 bases, there was a span of 9 bases. From germline, CDR1 is MNHEY and CDR2 SMNVEV (reference sequence). The CDR3 region has the DNA TGTGCCAGCAGTTTACACGGGACAAACTATGGCTACACCTTC. Its translation is CASSLHGTNYGYTF.

This clone was counted a few times. This rearrangement joins TRBV25-1 to TRBJ2-3, with 12 positions matching TRBD2. Germline assignment: CDR1 MGHDK and CDR2 SYGVNS. With 8 bases clipped from V and 7 bases from J, the junction kept 7 bases outside the gene matches. The CDR3 has 14 amino acids. In nucleotides, the CDR3 is TGTGCCAGCTCTAGCGGGGGGGCGAGAAATACGCAGTATTTT. The encoded protein is CASSSGGARNTQYF. The full variable domain, with the rest looked up from reference TRBV25-1 and TRBJ2-3, is EADIYQTPRYLVIGTGKKITLECSQTMGHDKMYWYQQDPGMELHLIHYSYGVNSTEKGDLSSESTVSRIRTEHFPLTLESARPSHTSQYLCASSSGGARNTQYFGPGTRLTVL.

The rearrangement uses TRBV29-1 and TRBJ1-1; D remains ambiguous. The CDR3 has 15 amino acids. The V gene lost 4 bases and the J gene lost 0 bases, with 15 bases spanning the gap. Germline V gene sequence: CDR1 SQVTM, CDR2 ANQGSEA. In nucleotides, the CDR3 is TGCAGCGTTGTTCGCGGGCCAATCATGAACACTGAAGCTTTCTTT. Translating it yields CSVVRGPIMNTEAFF.

This clone has just a few counts. V gene TRBV7-9 combines with J gene TRBJ1-2, with TRBD1 matching 8 bases. J was trimmed by 7 bases and V by 1 base; bases with no gene match: 11. The germline V gene has CDR1 SEHNR and CDR2 FQNEAQ (reference sequence). The CDR3 is 16 amino acids. CDR3 sequence: CASSLGGEDRDSGYTF. The CDR3 DNA reads TGTGCCAGCAGCTTAGGTGGGGAGGACAGGGATTCTGGCTACACCTTC.

This sequence joins TRBV5-1 and TRBJ2-1; 7 bases are a match to TRBD1. From germline, CDR1 is SGHRS and CDR2 YFSETQ. The length of the CDR3 is 16 residues. V lost 0 bases to trimming and J lost 0 bases; unmatched junction nucleotides: 3. CDR3 residues: CASSLAWDSSYNEQFF. The CDR3 nucleotides read TGCGCCAGCAGCTTGGCATGGGACAGCTCCTACAATGAGCAGTTCTTC.

The rearrangement links TRBV6-1 to TRBJ2-3; 8 bases fit TRBD1. Germline trimming cut 4 bases from V and 9 bases from J; bases unmatched to any gene: 6. This CDR3 is built from 13 residues. Germline V gives CDR1 MNHNS, CDR2 SASEGT. Here the CDR3 reads CASSGLTGETQYF. DNA of the CDR3: TGTGCCAGCAGTGGTTTGACAGGGGAAACGCAGTATTTT.